This T cell receptor beta chain was captured by sequencing in a study of blood T cell repertoires in COVID-19. Overall study: Specimens from acute and convalescent COVID-19 originated in the United States, Italy and Spain. Nucleic acid was either cDNA or gDNA, and it came from T cells, B-cell-depleted T cells, or PBMCs.

The CDR3 sequence is 15 residues long. J gave up 6 bases and V 5 bases, and 8 bases lay outside the gene matches. In germline, CDR1 is SNHLY, CDR2 FYNNEI. Authors' processing steps: Amplification of reference gene primers was used by the study to estimate nucleated cell counts. Only in-frame clones appear in the TCRdb table, and some are missing; sequencing was by immunoSEQ multiplex PCR. For V, J and clone size, that table is used; D and trimming come from the DNA. This repertoire shows approximately 100,000 clones, 84% found once; its top ten account for just under 25%. The V and J genes are TRBV2 and TRBJ2-2, with 8 bases aligning to TRBD1. Source material: peripheral blood. The sequence derives from a man between 60 and 75 years old with acute or convalescent COVID-19. The DNA of the CDR3 is TGTGCCAGCAGTTCCGACAGGGGCAAACCCGGGGAGCTGTTTTTT. Protein: CASSSDRGKPGELFF.